This T cell receptor beta chain was profiled in a study of shared clonotypes between healthy human individuals. The overall study: Aged between 18 and 49, the donors were two women and three men. Three plates were used per donor for CD4 naive, three for CD4 memory, two for CD8 naive and one for CD8 memory. General study findings and limits: Only a few donors were included, so the genetic and exposure-history diversity represented was limited.

CD45RO-negative, CCR7-positively selected cells formed the naive CD8 fraction, excluding terminally differentiated effector memory CD45RA+ cells. As for this clone: Its target is not known.

Clones were read by immunoSEQ multiplex PCR, and TCRdb kept only the in-frame ones, dropping some. The sample carries around 600,000 clones, roughly 95% recorded once. This receptor was taken from a woman in her 30s in good health. The specimen sequenced was naive CD8+ T cells sorted from blood.

The DNA for the CDR3 is TGTGCCAGCAGCTTCGGAGGTCTAACTGAAGCTTTCTTT. It codes for CASSFGGLTEAFF. The chain carries TRBV13 and TRBJ1-1; no clear D. V lost 3 bases and J lost 5, with 10 bases in between. Germline assignment: CDR1 PRHDT and CDR2 FYEKMQ (reference sequence). The CDR3 extends over 13 amino acids.